Here is one T cell receptor (beta chain) with its context. Its recognized antigen is unknown. Qualities for individual bases were not recorded, and no much larger clone is one base off. Genomic DNA was extracted from sorted cells with the Quick-DNA Microprep Kit. Amplification of TCRbeta DNA was done with the immunoSEQ hsTCRbeta kit, following the protocol from the manufacturer. TCRbeta libraries were sequenced on an Illumina MiSeq instrument. Under the source paper's analysis protocol: Following removal of out-of-frame sequences, 2 million to 2.5 million distinct TCRbeta sequences were retained, with an average of approximately 69,000 per individual. Two values were used to score each individual: the count of 164 previously reported CMV-associated TCRbeta sequences and the total count of productive distinct TCRbeta sequences. A beta-binomial model was reimplemented in Python, and scikit-learn random forests with default parameters were trained on data from the US cohort. Classifier performance on the Belgian cohort was summarized as median AUC with percentile confidence intervals over 10,000 bootstrap iterations. The clones in this table, taken by TCRdb from immuneACCESS, are in-frame only. Not every clone is retained; where verified, under half of the shortfall comes from an unresolved V gene, and the cause of the rest is unknown. The D gene and trimming were derived from the DNA, and the V and J assignments and clone size from that table. This sample has some 27,000 clones in its table, and roughly 76% of those were observed once. In total, the top ten clones hold 1% of the sample.

Single viable CD3+CD4+CD8-CD45RO+ cells were sorted as memory CD4+ T cells on a FACSAria II. To determine CMV serostatus, a Roche Elecsys assay was used that detects serum IgG against CMV pp150, pp28, p38 and p52. After thawing, total CD4+ T cells were enriched by positive selection with CD4 magnetic microbeads. Samples originated from another study that specifically interrogated the CD4+ T cell memory repertoire. Peripheral blood mononuclear cells were isolated and cryopreserved following standard operating procedures; serum was stored at -80 °C. The staining relied on CD3-PerCP (BW264/56), CD4-APC (RPA-T4), CD45RO-PE (UCHT1) and CD8-Pacific Orange (3B5) antibodies, and Sytox blue was used to exclude non-viable cells. The data are from a study of memory CD4+ T cells and cytomegalovirus serostatus (dated by TCRdb to the late 2010s). Regarding the research as a whole: The cohort comprised 33 healthy Belgian adults, 9 CMV seropositive and 24 CMV seronegative. CD4+ memory TCRbeta repertoires of a Belgian cohort with known cytomegalovirus serostatus were sequenced in order to replicate a published TCR-based CMV serostatus classifier. The paper as a whole reports these results and caveats: For predicting CMV serostatus, the median bootstrapped AUC was approximately 0.96 using the original framework and around 0.91 using a US-trained random forest. Results were interpreted as suggesting that the CMV-associated TCR signature is largely present in the CD4+ memory repertoire. On the Belgian cohort, the classifier based on the original framework reached a median bootstrapped AUC of about 0.96, with a 95% CI of 0.76-1.00. Among the 150 to 200 previously reported CMV-associated TCRbeta sequences, 67 showed up in the CD4+ memory repertoires, with each one found in between one and five individuals. Only CD4+CD45RO+ memory cells were sequenced, in contrast to the original study, in which naive and memory CD4+ and CD8+ populations were covered.

The V and J ends are trimmed by 6 bases and 5 bases, leaving 19 bases between them. Counted from cysteine to phenylalanine, this CDR3 has 15 amino acids. This entry keeps only the CDR3 DNA: 45 bases, framed from base 1. CDR1 and CDR2 (MNHEY, SVGAGI) derive from the germline V gene. The rearrangement joined TRBV6-5 to TRBJ2-5; the D region may be TRBD1 or TRBD2, each matching 5 bases equally. Sequenced sample: memory CD4+ T cells from blood. This clonotype was sampled from an adult in good health and CMV-seronegative. The CDR3 region reads CASRSQFLGTETQYF. The DNA reads as follows: TGTGCCAGCAGGTCACAATTTTTAGGGACGGAGACCCAGTACTTC.